Presented here are 4 T cell receptor beta chains from one specimen sequenced in a study of early T cells in non-severe SARS-CoV-2 infection. TCRdb reprocessed the 5' RACE reads via MiXCR and lists one record per CDR3 protein. The sample has about 59,000 distinct CDR3 sequences; over 10% are singletons. The sample here was whole blood, taken at baseline. These receptors all stem from an adult who was a healthcare worker with PCR-confirmed SARS-CoV-2 infection or an uninfected control (not recorded which).

In its sample, this clonotype was seen a few times. One end of the junction fails to match germline, which may point to a read error. The chain combines TRBV11-2 with TRBJ2-7; 8 bases agree with TRBD1. This CDR3 has 14 amino acids. Germline CDR1 reads SGHAT; CDR2 reads FQNNGV. CDR3 amino acids: CASSSTGGQGEKAF. CDR3 sequence (DNA): TGTGCCAGCAGCTCGACCGGTGGACAGGGAGAAAAGGCCTTC.

The sample holds a few counts of this clonotype. The chain employs TRBV29-1 and TRBJ1-1; no definite D call. Trimming left V 4 bases short and J 6 bases short, with 3 bases between. CDR1 is SQVTM and CDR2 is ANQGSEA in the germline V gene. The CDR3 sequence is 9 residues long. In DNA form, the CDR3 reads TGCAGCGTTGTCCCTGAAGCTTTCTTT. Amino acid sequence: CSVVPEAFF.

The J gene is TRBJ1-5, the V gene TRBV20-1; D gene ambiguous. The ends were cut back, 3 bases at V and 1 base at J, with 7 bases in the middle. The CDR3 loop spans 13 amino acids. Germline-derived CDR1 and CDR2 are DFQATT and SNEGSKA (reference sequence). The CDR3 nucleotides read TGCAGTGCTAGGACGGTGAGCAATCAGCCCCAGCATTTT. This codes for CSARTVSNQPQHF.

The chain combines TRBV20-1 with TRBJ2-5; TRBD2 might be the D (5 bases). Per the germline V gene, CDR1 is DFQATT and CDR2 is SNEGSKA (reference sequence). V gave up 6 bases and J gave up 5 bases, with 22 bases separating them. The length of the CDR3 is 15 residues. CDR3 sequence: CSARRRGQQWETQYF. The CDR3, as DNA: TGCAGTGCCCGACGACGCGGGCAGCAATGGGAGACCCAGTACTTC.